The rows below give T cell receptor beta chains drawn from one sample of a study of cytomegalovirus exposure and HLA in healthy donors. Some clones are missing from TCRdb's copy, which holds only in-frame ones; the method was immunoSEQ multiplex PCR. The sample has fewer than 200,000 clones; roughly 76% are singletons. Sequenced material: PBMCs. The receptors were sampled from a woman under 30 in good health and CMV-seropositive. The CDR3 runs from the conserved cysteine through the conserved F or W. D genes are given only for firm matches. Size values are once, few and many counts, or a class for expanded clones, and some rows have none.

v_call	clone_size	j_call	d_call	cdr3_aa	cdr3_nt
TRBV2	few	TRBJ2-5	TRBD2	CASRKRSGEETQYF	TGTGCCAGCAGGAAACGTAGCGGGGAGGAGACCCAGTACTTC
TRBV16	few	TRBJ2-1	TRBD2	CASSQGIAGSYNEQFF	TGTGCCAGCAGCCAGGGTATAGCGGGGTCCTACAATGAGCAGTTCTTC
TRBV18	few	TRBJ1-3	TRBD1	CASSPLARRTGDYSGNTIYF	TGTGCCAGCTCACCACTTGCTCGGAGGACAGGGGACTACTCTGGAAACACCATATATTTT
TRBV11-3	-	TRBJ2-2	-	CASSPELAGELFF	TGTGCCAGCAGCCCCGAGCTAGCCGGGGAGCTGTTTTTT
TRBV14	-	TRBJ2-2	TRBD2	CASSQRSGGAAGELFF	TGTGCCAGCAGCCAACGCAGCGGGGGGGCGGCCGGGGAGCTGTTTTTT
TRBV6-1	few	TRBJ1-5	-	CASSDQAVNQPQHF	TGTGCCAGCAGTGACCAGGCCGTAAATCAGCCCCAGCATTTT
TRBV5-1	-	TRBJ1-2	-	CASSLGASTDSNGYTF	TGCGCCAGCAGCTTGGGGGCCAGTACCGATTCCAATGGCTACACCTTC
TRBV2	-	TRBJ1-4	TRBD1	CAAQGRTNEKLFF	TGTGCCGCACAGGGGCGAACTAATGAAAAACTGTTTTTT
TRBV6-5	-	TRBJ2-5	-	CASSYLTRAGRTAQYF	TGTGCCAGCAGTTACTTGACGAGGGCAGGGAGGACGGCCCAGTACTTC
TRBV5-8	-	TRBJ2-5	-	CASSAGQTYQETQYF	TGTGCCAGCAGCGCGGGACAGACTTACCAAGAGACCCAGTACTTC
TRBV5-4	-	TRBJ2-2	TRBD2	CASSIGGGATGELFF	TGTGCCAGCAGCATCGGCGGGGGGGCGACCGGGGAGCTGTTTTTT
TRBV6-1	-	TRBJ1-5	-	CASSVEDRRNQPQHF	TGTGCCAGCAGTGTTGAGGACAGAAGAAATCAGCCCCAGCATTTT
TRBV5-1	-	TRBJ2-7	TRBD1	CASSLTGTGGLEQYF	TGCGCCAGCAGCTTAACCGGGACAGGGGGGCTCGAGCAGTACTTC
TRBV28	-	TRBJ2-6	-	CASSLRGAGGANVLTF	TGTGCCAGCAGTTTACGGGGGGCTGGTGGGGCCAACGTCCTGACTTTC
TRBV15	-	TRBJ1-5	-	CATSRDRGAGQPQHF	TGTGCCACCAGCAGAGATCGAGGGGCGGGACAGCCCCAGCATTTT
TRBV2	once	TRBJ1-1	TRBD1	CASRELGQGARTEAFF	TGTGCCAGCAGGGAACTAGGACAGGGGGCTCGGACTGAAGCTTTCTTT
TRBV2	once	TRBJ2-2	-	CASSEYGNTGELFF	TGTGCCAGCAGTGAATACGGGAACACCGGGGAGCTGTTTTTT
TRBV4-1	-	TRBJ2-3	TRBD1	CASSQYTGDRARTDTQYF	TGCGCCAGCAGCCAATACACGGGGGACAGGGCTAGGACAGATACGCAGTATTTT
TRBV27	-	TRBJ2-2	TRBD1	CASSRGTGRTGELFF	TGTGCCAGCAGCCGCGGGACAGGGCGGACCGGGGAGCTGTTTTTT
TRBV5-4	few	TRBJ2-2	TRBD2	CASSSRTSGVTGELFF	TGTGCCAGCAGCTCCCGGACTAGCGGGGTCACCGGGGAGCTGTTTTTT
TRBV5-4	-	TRBJ2-7	TRBD1	CASQGRGQGNYEQYF	TGTGCCAGCCAGGGCCGGGGACAGGGGAATTACGAGCAGTACTTC
TRBV5-1	-	TRBJ2-1	-	CASSLRQGYNEQFF	TGCGCCAGCAGCTTACGGCAGGGGTACAATGAGCAGTTCTTC